These 16 T cell receptor beta chains were sequenced from one sample in a study of glioma-infiltrating T cells. Amplification of TCR alpha and beta CDR3 regions from RNA used iRepertoire nested multiplex PCR. A single record per CDR3 protein comes from TCRdb applying MiXCR to the multiplex PCR reads. The sample holds approximately 400,000 distinct CDR3 sequences; roughly two fifths are singletons and the top ten take around 11%. Sequences were obtained from glioma tissue, nonneoplastic brain tissue, or PBMCs (not recorded which). All receptors derive from a human donor with low-grade glioma or glioblastoma, undergoing nonglioma brain surgery, or in good health (not recorded which).

Concerning this clonotype itself: Relative to the germline gene, one junction end is altered; a read error may explain this. V is TRBV5-8 and J is TRBJ2-1; D possibly corresponds to TRBD2 (7 bases). CDR1 is SGHTS and CDR2 is YDEGEE in the germline V gene. The CDR3 is 16 amino acids. In DNA, the CDR3 is TGTGCCAAAGGGGGGCTAGCGGAAAGCTCCTACAATAAGCAGTTCTTC. It yields the protein CAKGGLAESSYNKQFF. Full variable domain (missing parts from reference TRBV5-8 and TRBJ2-1): EAGVTQSPTHLIKTRGQQATLRCSPISGHTSVYWYQQALGLGLQFLLWYDEGEERNRGNFPPRFSGRQFPNYSSELNVNALELEDSALYLCAKGGLAESSYNKQFFGPGTRLTVL.

J is TRBJ2-5 and V is TRBV20-1, with D possibly being TRBD1 (6 bases). Trimming shortened V by 6 bases and J by 1 base, and 12 bases separated the two germline ends. Germline CDR1 and CDR2: DFQATT and SNEGSKA (reference sequence). The CDR3 consists of 13 residues. The CDR3 DNA is TGCAGTGCCCCAACCAGGGGCCAAGAGACCCAGTACTTC. This encodes CSAPTRGQETQYF.

This chain connects TRBV4-3 to TRBJ2-1; no clear D. The CDR3 runs to 17 residues. The V end was cut by 1 base, the J end by 1 base, with 14 bases between. Per germline, CDR1 LGHNA and CDR2 YSLEER. CDR3 protein: CASSQGFVALSYNEQFF. The CDR3 region has the DNA TGCGCCAGCAGCCAAGGGTTCGTCGCCCTGTCCTACAATGAGCAGTTCTTC.

This chain uses TRBV20-1 with TRBJ2-3; perhaps TRBD1 as D (7 bases). Germline V CDR1 and CDR2: DFQATT, SNEGSKA (reference sequence). The CDR3 has 17 residues. With 0 bases removed from V and 2 bases from J, the gap between germline ends came to 18 bases. In nucleotides, the CDR3 is TGCAGTGCTAGAGATCCAAGGGGCAGGGGGGACACAGATACGCAGTATTTT. The encoded protein is CSARDPRGRGDTDTQYF.

V gene TRBV27 combines with J gene TRBJ2-7; maybe TRBD2 (5 bases). V was shortened by 0 bases and J by 4 bases, with 7 bases between the two germline ends. This CDR3 comprises 13 residues. CDR1 is MNHEY and CDR2 is SMNVEV in the germline V gene (reference sequence). The CDR3 loop reads CASSLSGEYEQYF. The CDR3 nucleotides read TGTGCCAGCAGTTTATCGGGAGAGTACGAGCAGTACTTC.

The V gene is TRBV14, the J gene TRBJ2-1; no clear D gene. The CDR3 has 16 amino acids. CDR1 SGHDN and CDR2 FVKESK come from the germline V gene. V shed 0 bases and J shed 5 bases, with 14 bases lying between them. CDR3 amino acids: CASSQDSKVANNEQFF. Written as DNA, the CDR3 is TGTGCCAGCAGCCAAGACTCAAAAGTGGCTAACAATGAGCAGTTCTTC.

This chain connects TRBV19 to TRBJ2-1; 7 nucleotides agree with TRBD2. V shed 9 bases, J shed 0 bases, and the junction held 8 bases outside the gene matches. Germline-derived CDR1 and CDR2 are LNHDA and SQIVND (reference sequence). This CDR3 contains 15 residues. The CDR3 loop reads CASTRSGGSYNEQFF. DNA of the CDR3: TGTGCCAGCACCCGCTCGGGGGGCTCCTACAATGAGCAGTTCTTC. Together with reference TRBV19 and TRBJ2-1, the CDR3 gives the full variable domain: DGGITQSPKYLFRKEGQNVTLSCEQNLNHDAMYWYRQDPGQGLRLIYYSQIVNDFQKGDIAEGYSVSREKKESFPLTVTSAQKNPTAFYLCASTRSGGSYNEQFFGPGTRLTVL.

As for this clonotype: At one end, the junction sequence differs from germline, possibly due to a read error. The gene calls are TRBV7-6 and TRBJ2-7; 7 bases align to TRBD2. The CDR3 extends over 15 amino acids. Germline loops: CDR1 SGHVS, CDR2 FNYEAQ. CDR3 coding DNA: TGCGCCAGCAGCCAGGCTAGCGGTTCCTACGTGGAGCAGTACTTC. Protein product: CASSQASGSYVEQYF.

The rearrangement links TRBV4-1 to TRBJ2-3, with D possibly being TRBD2 (5 bases). Per the germline V gene, CDR1 is MGHRA and CDR2 is YSYEKL. The CDR3 runs 15 residues. Trimming pared 1 base from V and 3 bases from J, leaving 11 bases between. The CDR3 is CASSQGGWETDTQYF. Here the CDR3 DNA reads TGCGCCAGCAGCCAAGGCGGGTGGGAGACAGATACGCAGTATTTT.

This clonotype was seen a single time. The chain employs TRBV2 and TRBJ2-1, with D tentatively TRBD2 (5 bases). V lost 5 bases, J lost 9 bases, and 17 bases lay in between. Germline CDR1 is SNHLY and CDR2 is FYNNEI. This CDR3 is 14 amino acids long. Here the CDR3 DNA reads TGTGCCAGCAGTCCCTCCGGACTCATCAGTGAGCAGTTCTTC. Its translation is CASSPSGLISEQFF.

This chain connects TRBV20-1 to TRBJ2-7; 12 bases agree with TRBD2. The junction had 20 bases not matched to a gene; V was cut back by 1 base and J by 4 bases. CDR3 length: 20 amino acids. Germline CDR1 DFQATT, CDR2 SNEGSKA (reference sequence). The DNA of the CDR3 is TGCAGTGCTAGAGTTAGGAGGGGGACTAGCGGGCCTTCTTTCCCTTACGAGCAGTACTTC. Translating gives CSARVRRGTSGPSFPYEQYF.

This chain links TRBV7-2 with TRBJ2-3; D is perhaps TRBD2 (5 bases). This CDR3 spans 17 amino acids. Germline CDR1 SGHTA, CDR2 FQGNSA. V lost 1 base to trimming and J lost 0 bases, with 14 bases between them. CDR3 coding DNA: TGTGCCAGCAGCTTAGGCAAAAGGAGCGGAAGCACAGATACGCAGTATTTT. Translating it yields CASSLGKRSGSTDTQYF.

This clonotype has only a few counts. The V and J genes are TRBV7-2 and TRBJ2-5; 14 positions match TRBD2. Per the germline V gene, CDR1 is SGHTA and CDR2 is FQGNSA. The V gene end was trimmed by 5 bases and the J gene end by 7 bases; junction bases not matched to a gene: 6. This CDR3 has 15 residues. CDR3 DNA sequence: TGTGCCAGCAGCCCGACAGGGACTAGCGGGGGGACCCAGTACTTC. Protein: CASSPTGTSGGTQYF.

V and J are TRBV5-4 and TRBJ2-2; 8 nucleotides align to TRBD2. J gave up 1 base and V 4 bases, and 6 bases lay outside the gene matches. The V gene's germline CDR1 is SGHNT and CDR2 YYREEE (reference sequence). The CDR3 contains 16 residues. CDR3 sequence reads: CASSPGGSLNTGELFF. The CDR3 region has the DNA TGTGCCAGCAGCCCGGGGGGGAGTTTGAACACCGGGGAGCTGTTTTTT.

V gene TRBV5-6 combines with J gene TRBJ2-7; 8 bases align to TRBD1. Germline assignment: CDR1 SGHDT and CDR2 YYEEEE. The CDR3 sequence is 13 residues long. V was clipped by 4 bases and J by 5 bases; unmatched bases: 5. CDR3: CASSAGGIDEQYF. In DNA, the CDR3 is TGTGCCAGCAGCGCAGGGGGCATCGACGAGCAGTACTTC.

Remarks on this clonotype: Here the CDR3 omits its conserved ending phenylalanine or tryptophan, so a read error is the likely source. V and J are TRBV20-1 and TRBJ2-5; 11 bases match TRBD2. Near its end, the DNA agrees better with TRBJ2-7, so the J call may be wrong. Germline assignment: CDR1 DFQATT and CDR2 SNEGSKA (reference sequence). The CDR3 loop spans 14 amino acids. CDR3 amino acids: CSAPSSGRMNEQYL. The CDR3 nucleotides are TGCAGTGCTCCCTCTAGCGGGAGGATGAACGAGCAGTACCTC.